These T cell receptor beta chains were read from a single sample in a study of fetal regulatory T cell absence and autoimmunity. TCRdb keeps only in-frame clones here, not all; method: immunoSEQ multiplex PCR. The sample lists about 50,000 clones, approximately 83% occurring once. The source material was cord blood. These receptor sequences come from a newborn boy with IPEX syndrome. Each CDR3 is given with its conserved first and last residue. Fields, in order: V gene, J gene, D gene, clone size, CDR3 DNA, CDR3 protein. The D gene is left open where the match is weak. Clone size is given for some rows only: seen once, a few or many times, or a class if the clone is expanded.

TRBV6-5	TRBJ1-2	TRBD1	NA	TGTGCCAGCAGTTACTCCCACAGGGGTGGCTACACCTTC	CASSYSHRGGYTF
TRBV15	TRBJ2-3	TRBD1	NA	TGTGCCACCAGCAGAGGACAGGGTACAGATACGCAGTATTTT	CATSRGQGTDTQYF
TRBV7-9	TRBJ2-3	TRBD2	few	TGTGCCAGCAGCTTTCGGACTAGCGGGGTCACAGATACGCAGTATTTT	CASSFRTSGVTDTQYF
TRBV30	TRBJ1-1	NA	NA	TGTGCCTGGAGTGTTCCAGGGATGGGAAACACTGAAGCTTTCTTT	CAWSVPGMGNTEAFF
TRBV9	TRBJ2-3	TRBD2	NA	TGTGCCAGCAATAGCGGGGGGTCAGATACGCAGTATTTT	CASNSGGSDTQYF
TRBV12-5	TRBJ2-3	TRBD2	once	TGTGCTAGTGGTTTGGTCCCTAGCGGCGGCCCTTACGATACGCAGTATTTT	CASGLVPSGGPYDTQYF
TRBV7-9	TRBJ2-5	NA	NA	TGTGCCAGCAGCTTAGGATGGGATGAGGAGACCCAGTACTTC	CASSLGWDEETQYF
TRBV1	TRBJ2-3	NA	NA	TGCACCAGCAGCCAAGAATCGCCCCGGACTAGCGGGAGGGCCTTTAGCACAGATACGCAGTATTTT	CTSSQESPRTSGRAFSTDTQYF
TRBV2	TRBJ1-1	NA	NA	TGTGCCAGCAGGGTCAAATGGGACACTGAAGCTTTCTTT	CASRVKWDTEAFF
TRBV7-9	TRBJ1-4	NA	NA	TGTGCCAGCAGCCAGGGGGAAAAACTGTTTTTT	CASSQGEKLFF
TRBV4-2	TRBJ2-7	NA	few	TGTGCCAGCAGCGCCCCAGGGAATCCCAGGAGCGAGCAGTACTTC	CASSAPGNPRSEQYF
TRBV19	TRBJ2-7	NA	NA	TGTGCCAGTAGTATAGCAGCTCAAAGCTCCTACGAGCAGTACTTC	CASSIAAQSSYEQYF
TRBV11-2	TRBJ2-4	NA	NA	TGTGCCAGCAGCTTAGTAAACCTAGCCCTAGCCAAAAACATTCAGTACTTC	CASSLVNLALAKNIQYF
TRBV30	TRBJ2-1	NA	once	TGTGCCTGGAGTGAACAGAGCTCCTACAATGAGCAGTTCTTC	CAWSEQSSYNEQFF
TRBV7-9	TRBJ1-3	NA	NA	TGTGCCAGCGGAACAGATATATATTTT	CASGTDIYF
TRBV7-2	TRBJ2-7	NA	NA	TGTGCCAGCATCCTTGACAGGTCCTCCTACGAGCAGTACTTC	CASILDRSSYEQYF
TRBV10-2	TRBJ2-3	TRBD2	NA	TGCGCCAGCAGTGAAAAGGGACTAGCGGGGGGGGATACGCAGTATTTT	CASSEKGLAGGDTQYF
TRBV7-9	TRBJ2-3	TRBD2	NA	TGTGCCAGCAGCTTCAGCGGGAGGAGCACAGATACGCAGTATTTT	CASSFSGRSTDTQYF
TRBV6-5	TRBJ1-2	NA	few	TGTGCCAGCAGTCTCCGGGGGAACTATGGCTACACCTTC	CASSLRGNYGYTF
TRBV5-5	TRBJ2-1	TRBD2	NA	TGTGCCAGCAGCGATCTTAGCGGGAAGAGCTCCTACAATGAGCAGTTCTTC	CASSDLSGKSSYNEQFF
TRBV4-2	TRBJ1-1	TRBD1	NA	TGTGCCAGCAGCCAAGTTGGACAGGGGGGGACTGAAGCTTTCTTT	CASSQVGQGGTEAFF
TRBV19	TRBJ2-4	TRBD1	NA	TGTGCCAGTAGTAAGGACAGGGGGCTTACCAAAAACATTCAGTACTTC	CASSKDRGLTKNIQYF
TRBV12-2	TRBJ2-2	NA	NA	TGTGCAAGTCGCTTAGCGGGGGACAGCGAGAACACCGGGGAGCTGTTTTTT	CASRLAGDSENTGELFF
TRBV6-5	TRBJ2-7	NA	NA	TGTGCCAGCAGGAACGGGGCAGGCTCCTACGAGCAGTACTTC	CASRNGAGSYEQYF
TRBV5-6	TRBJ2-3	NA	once	TGTGCCAGCAGCTTAGATACGCAGTATTTT	CASSLDTQYF
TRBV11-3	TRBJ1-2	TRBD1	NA	TGTGCCAGCAGCTTAGGACAGGGGAACTATGGCTACACCTTC	CASSLGQGNYGYTF
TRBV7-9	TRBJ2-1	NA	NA	TGTGCCAGCACCAGCCGGGGTAGCGGCTACAATGAGCAGTTCTTC	CASTSRGSGYNEQFF
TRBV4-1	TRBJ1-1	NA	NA	TGCGCCAGCAGCCAAGGACAGAACACTGAAGCTTTCTTT	CASSQGQNTEAFF
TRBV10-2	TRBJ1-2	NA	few	TGCGCCAGCAGTGAGGCAGGAAAGTATGGCTACACCTTC	CASSEAGKYGYTF
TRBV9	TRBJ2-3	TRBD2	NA	TGTGCCAGCAGCGGATTTTCACTAGCGGCGGGGACAGATACGCAGTATTTT	CASSGFSLAAGTDTQYF
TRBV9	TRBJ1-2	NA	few	TGTGCCAGCAGCGACGGCCCGGGCTACACCTTC	CASSDGPGYTF
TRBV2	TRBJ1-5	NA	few	TGTGCCACCACGGAGCAGCATAGCAATCAGCCCCAGCATTTT	CATTEQHSNQPQHF
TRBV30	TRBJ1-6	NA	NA	TGTGCCTGGAGTAGAACAGCTCGATCCAATTCACCCCTCCACTTT	CAWSRTARSNSPLHF
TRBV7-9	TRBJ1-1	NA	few	TGTGCCAGCAGCCCTGGAAGGGGCACGAACACTGAAGCTTTCTTT	CASSPGRGTNTEAFF
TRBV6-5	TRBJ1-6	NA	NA	TGTGCCAGCAAAGAGTATAATTCACCCCTCCACTTT	CASKEYNSPLHF
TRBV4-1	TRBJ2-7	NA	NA	TGCGCCAGCAGCCAAGATGGCAGCGAGCCTACCTACGAGCAGTACTTC	CASSQDGSEPTYEQYF
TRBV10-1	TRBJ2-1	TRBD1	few	TGCGCCAGCAGTGAGTTAGGGACAGGGCGGTGGAATGAGCAGTTCTTC	CASSELGTGRWNEQFF
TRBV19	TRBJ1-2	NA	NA	TGTGCCAGTAGTATAGGGCCCCACAAGTATGGCTACACCTTC	CASSIGPHKYGYTF
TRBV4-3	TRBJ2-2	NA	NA	TGCGCCAGCAGCCAAGATCCCCAATCGGAGGGGGAGCTGTTTTTT	CASSQDPQSEGELFF
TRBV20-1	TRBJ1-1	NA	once	TGCAGTGCTAGAGGGAACACTGAAGCTTTCTTT	CSARGNTEAFF
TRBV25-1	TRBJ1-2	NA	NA	TGTGCCAGCAGTGGATCGGGGGGGCCGTCGTTC	CASSGSGGPSF
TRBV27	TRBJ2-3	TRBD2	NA	TGTGCCAGCAGTTCACACCCGACTAGCGGGGGGGGTACGGGCACAGATACGCAGTATTTT	CASSSHPTSGGGTGTDTQYF
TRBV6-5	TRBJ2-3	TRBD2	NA	TGTGCCAGCAGTTTTAGCGGGAGCACAGATACGCAGTATTTT	CASSFSGSTDTQYF
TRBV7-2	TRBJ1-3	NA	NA	TGTGCCAGCAGCTTAGTGGGGTGGGGAAACACCATATATTTT	CASSLVGWGNTIYF
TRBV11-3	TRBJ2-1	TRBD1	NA	TGTGCCAGCAGCGGCTGGGACAGGGCGCGGACTGAGCAGTTCTTC	CASSGWDRARTEQFF
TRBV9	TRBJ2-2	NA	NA	TGTGCCAGCAGCGCTTGGACTCAGAGAACGAACACCGGGGAGCTGTTTTTT	CASSAWTQRTNTGELFF